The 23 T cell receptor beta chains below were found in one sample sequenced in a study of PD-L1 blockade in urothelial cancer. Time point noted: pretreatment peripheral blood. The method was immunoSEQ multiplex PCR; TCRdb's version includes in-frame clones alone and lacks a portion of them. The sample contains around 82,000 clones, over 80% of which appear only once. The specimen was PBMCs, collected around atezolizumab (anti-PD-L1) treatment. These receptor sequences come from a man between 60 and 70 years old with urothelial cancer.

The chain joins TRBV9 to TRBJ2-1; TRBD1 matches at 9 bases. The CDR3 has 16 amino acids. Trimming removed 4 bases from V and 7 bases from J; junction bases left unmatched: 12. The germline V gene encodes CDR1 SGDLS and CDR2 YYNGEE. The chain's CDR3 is CASSSSPGTGNNEQFF. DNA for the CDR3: TGTGCCAGCAGCTCCAGCCCCGGGACAGGGAATAATGAGCAGTTCTTC. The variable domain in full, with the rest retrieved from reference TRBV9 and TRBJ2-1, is DSGVTQTPKHLITATGQRVTLRCSPRSGDLSVYWYQQSLDQGLQFLIQYYNGEERAKGNILERFSAQQFPDLHSELNLSSLELGDSALYFCASSSSPGTGNNEQFFGPGTRLTVL.

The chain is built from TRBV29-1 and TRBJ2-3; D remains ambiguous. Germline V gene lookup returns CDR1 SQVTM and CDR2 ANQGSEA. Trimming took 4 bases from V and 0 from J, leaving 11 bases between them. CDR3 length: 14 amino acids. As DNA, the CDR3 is TGCAGCGTTGTTGACACTTCTAGCACAGATACGCAGTATTTT. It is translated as CSVVDTSSTDTQYF.

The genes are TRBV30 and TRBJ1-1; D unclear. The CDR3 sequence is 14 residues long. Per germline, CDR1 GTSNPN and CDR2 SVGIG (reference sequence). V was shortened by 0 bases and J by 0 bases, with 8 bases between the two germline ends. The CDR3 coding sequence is TGTGCCTGGAGTGTATCTTATATGAACACTGAAGCTTTCTTT. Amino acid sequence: CAWSVSYMNTEAFF.

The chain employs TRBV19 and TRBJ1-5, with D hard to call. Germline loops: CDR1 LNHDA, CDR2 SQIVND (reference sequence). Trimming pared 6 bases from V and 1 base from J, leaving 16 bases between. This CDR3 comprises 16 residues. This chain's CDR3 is CASRRGSRSSNQPQHF. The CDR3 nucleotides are TGTGCCAGTAGGAGAGGGAGCAGGTCGAGCAATCAGCCCCAGCATTTT.

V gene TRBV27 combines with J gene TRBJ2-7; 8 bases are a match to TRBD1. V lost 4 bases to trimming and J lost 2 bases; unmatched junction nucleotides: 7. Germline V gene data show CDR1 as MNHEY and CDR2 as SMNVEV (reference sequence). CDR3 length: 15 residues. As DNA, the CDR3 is TGTGCCAGCAGTTCATGGCAGGGGGCGGCCTACGAGCAGTACTTC. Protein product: CASSSWQGAAYEQYF.

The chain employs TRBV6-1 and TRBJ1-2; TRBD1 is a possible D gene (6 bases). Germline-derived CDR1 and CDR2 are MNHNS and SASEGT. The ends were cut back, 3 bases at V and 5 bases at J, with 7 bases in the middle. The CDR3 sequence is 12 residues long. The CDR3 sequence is CASSDGQYGYTF. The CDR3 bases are TGTGCCAGCAGTGATGGACAGTATGGCTACACCTTC.

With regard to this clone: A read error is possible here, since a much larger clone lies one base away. CDR3 nucleotide sequence: TGTGCCACAGAATCCGGGATATACTATGGCTACACCTTC. Encoded protein: CATESGIYYGYTF. The chain is built from TRBV6-1 and TRBJ1-2; D is undetermined. The germline V gene has CDR1 MNHNS and CDR2 SASEGT. CDR3 length: 13 amino acids. V dropped 10 bases and J dropped 3 bases, with 15 bases sitting between them.

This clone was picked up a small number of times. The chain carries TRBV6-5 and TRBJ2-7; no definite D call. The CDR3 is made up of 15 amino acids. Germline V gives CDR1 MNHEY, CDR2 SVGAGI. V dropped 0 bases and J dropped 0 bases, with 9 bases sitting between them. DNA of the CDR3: TGTGCCAGCAGTTACTCGCCAGGCAACTCCTACGAGCAGTACTTC. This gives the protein CASSYSPGNSYEQYF.

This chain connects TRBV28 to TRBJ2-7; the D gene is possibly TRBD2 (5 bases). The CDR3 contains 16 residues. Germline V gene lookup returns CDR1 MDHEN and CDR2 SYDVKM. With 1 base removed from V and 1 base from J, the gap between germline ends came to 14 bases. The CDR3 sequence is CASSLFGQGRSYEQYF. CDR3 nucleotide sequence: TGTGCCAGCAGTTTATTCGGCCAAGGGAGATCCTACGAGCAGTACTTC. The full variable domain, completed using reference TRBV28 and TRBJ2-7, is DVKVTQSSRYLVKRTGEKVFLECVQDMDHENMFWYRQDPGLGLRLIYFSYDVKMKEKGDIPEGYSVSREKKERFSLILESASTNQTSMYLCASSLFGQGRSYEQYFGPGTRLTVT.

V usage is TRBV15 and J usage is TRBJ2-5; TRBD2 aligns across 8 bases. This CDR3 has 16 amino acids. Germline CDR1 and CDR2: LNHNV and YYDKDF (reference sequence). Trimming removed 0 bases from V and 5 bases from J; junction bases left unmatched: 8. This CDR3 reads CATSRDRAGARETQYF. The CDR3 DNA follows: TGTGCCACCAGCAGAGATAGAGCGGGAGCGAGGGAGACCCAGTACTTC. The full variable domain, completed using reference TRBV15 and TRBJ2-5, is DAMVIQNPRYQVTQFGKPVTLSCSQTLNHNVMYWYQQKSSQAPKLLFHYYDKDFNNEADTPDNFQSRRPNTSFCFLDIRSPGLGDTAMYLCATSRDRAGARETQYFGPGTRLLVL.

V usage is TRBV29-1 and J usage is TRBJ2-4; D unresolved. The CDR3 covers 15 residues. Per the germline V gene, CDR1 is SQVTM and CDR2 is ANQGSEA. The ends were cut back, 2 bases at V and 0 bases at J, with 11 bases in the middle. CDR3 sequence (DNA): TGCAGCGTTGAACTGCAGAGGCAAGCCAAAAACATTCAGTACTTC. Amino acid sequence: CSVELQRQAKNIQYF.

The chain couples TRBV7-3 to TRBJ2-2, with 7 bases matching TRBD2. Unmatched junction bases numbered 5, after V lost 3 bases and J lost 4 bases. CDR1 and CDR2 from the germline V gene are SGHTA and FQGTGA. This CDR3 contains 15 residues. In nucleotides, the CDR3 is TGTGCCAGCAGCTTCGATCCGGGGGGCACCGGGGAGCTGTTTTTT. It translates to CASSFDPGGTGELFF.

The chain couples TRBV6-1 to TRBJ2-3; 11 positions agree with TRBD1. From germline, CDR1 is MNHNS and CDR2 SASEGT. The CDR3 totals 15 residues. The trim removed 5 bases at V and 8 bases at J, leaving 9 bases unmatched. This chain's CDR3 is CASSRTGGDWGTQYF. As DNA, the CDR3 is TGTGCCAGCAGTAGGACAGGGGGCGATTGGGGTACGCAGTATTTT.

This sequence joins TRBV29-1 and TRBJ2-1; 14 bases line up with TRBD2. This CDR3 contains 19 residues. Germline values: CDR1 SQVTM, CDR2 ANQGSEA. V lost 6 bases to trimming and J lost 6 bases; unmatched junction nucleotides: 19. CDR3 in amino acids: CSVIGGGGTSGRLLNEQFF. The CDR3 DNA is TGCAGCGTAATCGGAGGGGGAGGGACTAGCGGGAGATTGCTCAATGAGCAGTTCTTC.

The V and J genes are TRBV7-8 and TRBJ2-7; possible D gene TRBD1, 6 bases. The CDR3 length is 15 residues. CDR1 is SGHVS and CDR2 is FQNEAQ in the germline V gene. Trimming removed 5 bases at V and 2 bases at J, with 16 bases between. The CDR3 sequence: CASSTHLTGPYEQYF. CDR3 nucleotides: TGTGCCAGCAGCACCCACCTGACAGGTCCCTACGAGCAGTACTTC.

In DNA form, the CDR3 reads TGTGCCAGCAGCTATGCAGGGGTGGTCTATGAGCAGTTCTTC. Its protein product is CASSYAGVVYEQFF. The chain links TRBV7-9 to TRBJ2-1; TRBD1 is a possible D gene (6 bases). V dropped 4 bases and J dropped 8 bases, with 15 bases sitting between them. CDR3 size: 14 residues. The germline CDR1 and CDR2 sequences are SEHNR and FQNEAQ (reference sequence).

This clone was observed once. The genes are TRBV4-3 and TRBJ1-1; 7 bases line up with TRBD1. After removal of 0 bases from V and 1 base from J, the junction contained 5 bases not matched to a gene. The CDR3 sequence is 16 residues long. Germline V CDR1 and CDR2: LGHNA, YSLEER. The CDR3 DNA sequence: TGCGCCAGCAGCCAAGATGTAAACAGGGGGAACACTGAAGCTTTCTTT. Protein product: CASSQDVNRGNTEAFF.

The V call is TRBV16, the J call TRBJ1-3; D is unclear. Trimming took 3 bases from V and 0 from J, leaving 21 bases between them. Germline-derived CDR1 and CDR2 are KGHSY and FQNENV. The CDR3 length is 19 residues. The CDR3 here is CASSHSGVQRIASGNTIYF. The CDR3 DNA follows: TGTGCCAGCAGCCACAGTGGAGTACAGCGGATCGCCTCTGGAAACACCATATATTTT.

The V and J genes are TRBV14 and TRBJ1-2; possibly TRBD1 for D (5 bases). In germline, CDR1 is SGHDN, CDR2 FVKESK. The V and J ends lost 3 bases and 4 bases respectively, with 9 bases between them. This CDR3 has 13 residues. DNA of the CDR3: TGTGCCAGCAGCCAGCAGGGAAGCTATGGCTACACCTTC. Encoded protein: CASSQQGSYGYTF.

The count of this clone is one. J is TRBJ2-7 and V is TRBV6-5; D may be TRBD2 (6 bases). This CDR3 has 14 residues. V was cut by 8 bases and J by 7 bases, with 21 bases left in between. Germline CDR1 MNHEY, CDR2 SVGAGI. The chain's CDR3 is CASRRGWAIGEQYF. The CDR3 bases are TGTGCCAGCCGGAGGGGATGGGCCATTGGTGAGCAGTACTTC.

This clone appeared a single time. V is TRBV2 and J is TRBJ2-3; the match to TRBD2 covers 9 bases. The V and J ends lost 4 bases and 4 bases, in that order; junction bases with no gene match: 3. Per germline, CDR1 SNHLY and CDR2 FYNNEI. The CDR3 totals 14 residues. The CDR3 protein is CASSGRGRADTQYF. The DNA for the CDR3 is TGTGCCAGCAGTGGACGCGGGAGGGCAGATACGCAGTATTTT.

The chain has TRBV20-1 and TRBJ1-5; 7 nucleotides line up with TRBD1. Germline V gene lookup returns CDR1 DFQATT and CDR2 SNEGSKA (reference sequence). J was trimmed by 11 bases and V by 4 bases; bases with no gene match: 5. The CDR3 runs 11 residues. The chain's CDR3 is CSANLQGAQHF. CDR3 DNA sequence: TGCAGTGCTAATCTCCAGGGGGCCCAGCATTTT.

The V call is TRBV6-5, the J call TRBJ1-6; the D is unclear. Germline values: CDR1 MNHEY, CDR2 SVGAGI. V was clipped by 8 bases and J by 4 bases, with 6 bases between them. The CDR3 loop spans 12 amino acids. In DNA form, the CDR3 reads TGTGCCAGCGGGCTTTATAATTCACCCCTCCACTTT. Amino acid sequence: CASGLYNSPLHF.